What follows describes a single T cell receptor (beta chain). The antigen remains undetermined. The sample is drawn from a study of cytotoxic CD8 clonotypes in ibrutinib-treated CLL. Study-level points and caveats: Baseline levels were approached again at progression, after clonality had risen at ibrutinib response. Starting clonality was above that of age-matched healthy donors and tracked circulating CD8+ T-cell counts.

The repertoire was sequenced with immunoSEQ multiplex PCR; TCRdb's copy has only in-frame clones and lacks some. The table records 150,000 to 200,000 clones, more than 70% of them present only once. Germline CDR1 SQVTM, CDR2 ANQGSEA. Deletions cut 4 bases from V and 8 bases from J, with 9 bases between. This CDR3 is built from 11 residues. The specimen was PBMCs, collected at disease progression, from a patient treated with ibrutinib. The TCR comes from a human donor with chronic lymphocytic leukemia. The chain carries TRBV29-1 and TRBJ1-3, with a possible D match to TRBD1 (5 bases). The DNA of the CDR3 is TGCAGCGTTGCCAGGGCGGACACCATATATTTT. This translates into CSVARADTIYF. The full variable domain, its missing parts supplied by reference TRBV29-1 and TRBJ1-3, is SAVISQKPSRDICQRGTSLTIQCQVDSQVTMMFWYRQQPGQSLTLIATANQGSEATYESGFVIDKFPISRPNLTFSTLTVSNMSPEDSSIYLCSVARADTIYFGEGSWLTVV.